Each of the 7 T cell receptor beta chains below was sequenced from the same sample in a study of response to subunit inactivated influenza vaccine. MiXCR was run by TCRdb on the RT-PCR reads, yielding one entry per CDR3 protein. The data show about 580,000 distinct CDR3 sequences, around 15% seen once. Sequences were derived from PBMCs from blood, sampled roughly 13 days after vaccination. These receptors came from a man between 45 and 60 years old who received an inactivated influenza vaccine.

Ten or more counts support this clonotype. This chain connects TRBV12-3 or TRBV12-4 to TRBJ1-2; 10 positions agree with TRBD1. The CDR3 sequence is 14 residues long. J was trimmed by 4 bases and V by 6 bases; bases with no gene match: 5. This CDR3 is CASSLGQGSYGYTF. The CDR3 DNA follows: TGTGCCAGCAGCTTGGGACAGGGGTCCTATGGCTACACCTTC.

This clonotype occurred a few times. The chain employs TRBV27 and TRBJ1-6; the match to TRBD1 covers 7 bases. CDR3 length: 15 residues. The germline gives CDR1 MNHEY, CDR2 SMNVEV (reference sequence). The V and J ends lost 6 bases and 7 bases, in that order; junction bases with no gene match: 9. For the CDR3, the DNA is TGTGCCAGCAGAGCCGACAGGGCAAAAAATTCACCCCTCCACTTT. Protein: CASRADRAKNSPLHF.

The chain is built from TRBV27 and TRBJ1-5; D may be TRBD1 (6 bases). V lost 6 bases to trimming and J lost 0 bases, with 15 bases between them. CDR3 length: 16 amino acids. Germline-derived CDR1 and CDR2 are MNHEY and SMNVEV (reference sequence). In DNA form, the CDR3 reads TGTGCCAGCAGGGCCGGACAGCCGTATAGCAATCAGCCCCAGCATTTT. This encodes CASRAGQPYSNQPQHF.

This clonotype was detected a few times. The genes are TRBV3-1 and TRBJ1-1; D ambiguous. The CDR3 runs to 14 residues. Trimming stripped 0 bases from V and 5 bases from J, with 10 bases between. Germline lookup yields CDR1 LGHDT and CDR2 YNNKEL (reference sequence). The CDR3 nucleotides are TGTGCCAGCAGCCAAGACAGGCGGTGGACTGAAGCTTTCTTT. This codes for CASSQDRRWTEAFF.

The V call is TRBV28, the J call TRBJ1-4, with 10 bases lining up with TRBD1. With 6 bases clipped from V and 14 bases from J, the junction kept 12 bases outside the gene matches. This CDR3 spans 14 amino acids. Germline CDR1 and CDR2: MDHEN and SYDVKM. This CDR3 reads CASSGTGDSKSLFF. The CDR3 DNA reads TGTGCCAGCAGCGGGACAGGGGACTCAAAGAGCCTGTTTTTT.

CDR3 sequence (DNA): TGTGCCAGCAGAAGGGACAGGGGATTGAGGGATCAGCCCCAGCATTTT. This codes for CASRRDRGLRDQPQHF. The chain combines TRBV6-2 or TRBV6-3 with TRBJ1-5; TRBD1 matches at 10 bases. This CDR3 region has 16 residues. Germline V CDR1 and CDR2: MNHEY, SVGEGT. V lost 6 bases and J lost 5; bases outside the gene matches: 10.

The V and J genes are TRBV4-3 and TRBJ2-5; D could derive from TRBD1 or TRBD2 (5 bases each). V lost 0 bases and J lost 1, with 15 bases in between. Germline V gene data show CDR1 as LGHNA and CDR2 as YSLEER. The CDR3 totals 17 residues. This chain's CDR3 is CASSQDPKGRPQETQYF. CDR3 DNA sequence: TGCGCCAGCAGCCAAGATCCGAAGGGGAGACCCCAAGAGACCCAGTACTTC.